The 27 T cell receptor beta chains below all came from one sample that was sequenced in a study of blood T cell repertoires in COVID-19. Assay used: immunoSEQ multiplex PCR; TCRdb lists only in-frame clones, some missing. Among about 430,000 clones listed, approximately 87% were seen once. Sequenced: PBMCs or T cells enriched from blood (not recorded which). Receptor source: a woman aged 30 to 39 with acute COVID-19.

This CDR3 is CAWSPLRQGGYTF. CDR3 bases: TGTGCCTGGAGTCCCCTCCGACAGGGTGGCTACACCTTC. This sequence joins TRBV30 and TRBJ1-2; 7 nucleotides align to TRBD1. This CDR3 has 13 amino acids. The J segment lost 7 bases and the V segment lost 2 bases, leaving 7 bases of the junction unmatched. Looked up from germline, CDR1 is GTSNPN and CDR2 is SVGIG (reference sequence).

This clone appeared once. This sequence joins TRBV30 and TRBJ2-3; possible D gene TRBD2, 6 bases. This CDR3 is built from 15 residues. The V gene's germline CDR1 is GTSNPN and CDR2 SVGIG (reference sequence). V shed 1 base and J shed 0 bases, with 11 bases lying between them. The chain's CDR3 is CAWSEAGYSTDTQYF. The CDR3 nucleotides are TGTGCCTGGAGTGAGGCGGGGTACAGCACAGATACGCAGTATTTT.

A word on this clone: This sample includes further DNA sequences coding for the same CDR3. The V and J genes are TRBV10-3 and TRBJ2-5; TRBD2 aligns across 11 bases. With V trimmed by 2 bases and J by 2 bases, 4 bases remained unmatched. Germline CDR1 and CDR2: ENHRY and SYGVKD. This CDR3 is 16 amino acids long. CDR3 region: CAISEGLAGGQETQYF. Here the CDR3 DNA reads TGTGCCATCAGTGAGGGGTTAGCGGGGGGGCAAGAGACCCAGTACTTC.

The genes are TRBV5-1 and TRBJ2-7; D may be TRBD2 (5 bases). CDR1 and CDR2 from the germline V gene are SGHRS and YFSETQ. The CDR3 length is 14 residues. Trimming shortened V by 0 bases and J by 2 bases, and 9 bases separated the two germline ends. The CDR3: CASSLGGAAYEQYF. CDR3 bases: TGCGCCAGCAGCTTGGGGGGAGCCGCCTACGAGCAGTACTTC.

The CDR3 reads CASSQGFLAGGWNTQYF. DNA of the CDR3: TGCGCCAGCAGCCAAGGGTTTTTGGCGGGGGGGTGGAATACGCAGTATTTT. J is TRBJ2-3 and V is TRBV4-1, with 9 nucleotides matching TRBD2. The germline gives CDR1 MGHRA, CDR2 YSYEKL. V shed 1 base, J shed 7 bases, and the junction held 12 bases outside the gene matches. The CDR3 contains 17 residues.

V gene TRBV1 combines with J gene TRBJ1-5; TRBD1 is the table's D call, not checked against the DNA. TRBV1 is a pseudogene. This CDR3 contains 16 residues. CDR3 loop: CTSSQNGTGEDQPQHF. The CDR3 DNA reads TGCACCAGCAGCCAGAACGGGACAGGGGAAGATCAGCCCCAGCATTTT.

V usage is TRBV5-1 and J usage is TRBJ2-2; 7 bases match TRBD2. The junction had 4 bases not matched to a gene; V was cut back by 1 base and J by 4 bases. In germline, CDR1 is SGHRS, CDR2 YFSETQ. This CDR3 region has 15 residues. DNA for the CDR3: TGCGCCAGCAGCTTGATCGGGGGGTTCACCGGGGAGCTGTTTTTT. It translates to CASSLIGGFTGELFF.

V and J are TRBV6-5 and TRBJ1-2, with 7 bases lining up with TRBD1. Germline trimming cut 5 bases from V and 4 bases from J; bases unmatched to any gene: 4. Per the germline V gene, CDR1 is MNHEY and CDR2 is SVGAGI. The CDR3 contains 13 residues. DNA for the CDR3: TGTGCCAGCAGTCCAGGGGGAAGCTATGGCTACACCTTC. It encodes CASSPGGSYGYTF.

CDR3 loop: CATSETGFPGAFF. CDR3 DNA: TGTGCCACCAGTGAAACAGGGTTCCCTGGGGCTTTCTTT. The chain couples TRBV24-1 to TRBJ1-1, with a possible D match to TRBD1 (6 bases). The V end lost 4 bases, the J end lost 11 bases, and 16 bases lay between the germline ends. Germline V gene lookup returns CDR1 KGHDR and CDR2 SFDVKD. The CDR3 contains 13 residues.

The V call is TRBV9, the J call TRBJ1-5, with 8 bases lining up with TRBD1. V dropped 0 bases and J dropped 6; count of bases not matched to a gene: 5. The germline V gene has CDR1 SGDLS and CDR2 YYNGEE. The CDR3 extends over 15 amino acids. CDR3 loop: CASSVDQGAGQPQHF. CDR3 DNA: TGTGCCAGCAGCGTAGATCAGGGGGCGGGTCAGCCCCAGCATTTT.

V gene TRBV24-1 combines with J gene TRBJ1-1, with a tentative D call TRBD1 (6 bases). CDR3 length: 16 residues. V lost 2 bases, J lost 1 base, and 13 bases lay in between. Germline lookup yields CDR1 KGHDR and CDR2 SFDVKD. For the CDR3, the DNA is TGTGCCACCAGTGATTCGAGGGGGGGTAGGAACACTGAAGCTTTCTTT. Amino acid sequence: CATSDSRGGRNTEAFF.

The rearrangement joins TRBV10-3 to TRBJ2-2; 9 nucleotides line up with TRBD1. Germline values: CDR1 ENHRY, CDR2 SYGVKD. The CDR3 runs to 14 residues. The J segment lost 6 bases and the V segment lost 6 bases, leaving 5 bases of the junction unmatched. The CDR3 DNA follows: TGTGCCATCAGAAGACAGGGGGAATCCGGGGAGCTGTTTTTT. The encoded protein is CAIRRQGESGELFF.

The chain uses TRBV7-9 and TRBJ1-1; perhaps TRBD1 as D (6 bases). CDR1 SEHNR and CDR2 FQNEAQ come from the germline V gene (reference sequence). The germline V and J ends were trimmed by 1 base and 5 bases, with 17 bases remaining between them. The CDR3 is 16 residues long. The CDR3 here is CASSLDTGFSLTEAFF. CDR3 nucleotide sequence: TGTGCCAGCAGCTTAGACACAGGGTTTAGTTTGACTGAAGCTTTCTTT.

V and J are TRBV7-2 and TRBJ2-7; 10 bases are shared with TRBD1. The CDR3 runs to 16 residues. V trimming: 2 bases; J trimming: 4 bases; junction bases outside the gene matches: 8. Germline V lookup: CDR1 SGHTA, CDR2 FQGNSA. The DNA of the CDR3 is TGTGCCAGCAGCTTAACTTCCGGGACAGGGGAATACGAGCAGTACTTC. Translated, it gives CASSLTSGTGEYEQYF.

This clone showed up just once. The CDR3 protein is CASQSGQSNQPQHF. In DNA, the CDR3 is TGCGCCAGCCAATCTGGACAGAGCAATCAGCCCCAGCATTTT. The chain carries TRBV10-2 and TRBJ1-5; D perhaps matches TRBD1 (6 bases). The CDR3 covers 14 residues. Looked up from germline, CDR1 is WSHSY and CDR2 is SAAADI. Trimming took 8 bases from V and 1 from J, leaving 12 bases between them.

This chain joins TRBV10-1 and TRBJ2-1; 11 bases are a match to TRBD2. Germline loops: CDR1 WNHNN, CDR2 SYGVQD (reference sequence). J gave up 1 base and V 5 bases, and 4 bases lay outside the gene matches. The CDR3 extends over 16 amino acids. The CDR3: CASSPTSGVSYNEQFF. In DNA form, the CDR3 reads TGCGCCAGCAGTCCGACTAGCGGGGTTTCCTACAATGAGCAGTTCTTC.

The chain has TRBV11-2 and TRBJ2-2; 13 nucleotides line up with TRBD2. Germline CDR1 SGHAT, CDR2 FQNNGV. J was trimmed by 10 bases and V by 4 bases; bases with no gene match: 3. There are 14 residues in the CDR3. Written as DNA, the CDR3 is TGTGCCAGCAGCTCAGGACTAGCGGGGGTGGAGCTGTTTTTT. Amino acid sequence: CASSSGLAGVELFF.

This chain connects TRBV5-4 to TRBJ2-2; possibly TRBD1 for D (5 bases). Trimming removed 3 bases from V and 4 bases from J, with 16 bases in between. CDR3 size: 16 residues. Germline V gene data show CDR1 as SGHNT and CDR2 as YYREEE (reference sequence). The CDR3 sequence: CASSSAGRYSTGELFF. DNA for the CDR3: TGTGCCAGCAGCTCGGCAGGGCGGTATAGCACCGGGGAGCTGTTTTTT. The whole variable domain, filled in from reference TRBV5-4 and TRBJ2-2, reads ETGVTQSPTHLIKTRGQQVTLRCSSQSGHNTVSWYQQALGQGPQFIFQYYREEENGRGNFPPRFSGLQFPNYSSELNVNALELDDSALYLCASSSAGRYSTGELFFGEGSRLTVL.

The chain recombines TRBV30 with TRBJ1-6; 11 bases fit TRBD1. CDR3 length: 16 amino acids. V gave up 3 bases and J gave up 11 bases; unmatched junction bases: 12. Germline-derived CDR1 and CDR2 are GTSNPN and SVGIG (reference sequence). The CDR3 DNA is TGTGCCTGGAGAACCAGGGGACAGGGGGTCGAGGCACCCCTCCACTTT. Residues: CAWRTRGQGVEAPLHF. Drawing the rest from reference TRBV30 and TRBJ1-6, the complete variable domain is SQTIHQWPATLVQPVGSPLSLECTVEGTSNPNLYWYRQAAGRGLQLLFYSVGIGQISSEVPQNLSASRPQDRQFILSSKKLLLSDSGFYLCAWRTRGQGVEAPLHFGNGTRLTVT.

The chain employs TRBV24-1 and TRBJ2-5; 7 bases match TRBD1. J lost 1 base, V lost 3 bases, and 4 bases had no gene match. Germline CDR1 KGHDR, CDR2 SFDVKD. The CDR3 is 15 residues long. The CDR3 DNA reads as TGTGCCACCAGTGATCCCGGACAGGCCCAAGAGACCCAGTACTTC. It codes for CATSDPGQAQETQYF.

This clone is a singleton in its sample. This chain's CDR3 is CAISVTGDFYNEQFF. CDR3 DNA: TGTGCCATCAGCGTAACAGGGGACTTCTACAATGAGCAGTTCTTC. V and J are TRBV10-3 and TRBJ2-1; tentative D call: TRBD1 (7 bases). CDR3 length: 15 amino acids. Deletions cut 6 bases from V and 3 bases from J, with 15 bases between. Germline CDR1 is ENHRY and CDR2 is SYGVKD.

The V and J genes are TRBV24-1 and TRBJ2-7, with 8 nucleotides matching TRBD2. Trimming cost V 4 bases and J 4 bases; bases outside gene matches: 11. CDR1 is KGHDR and CDR2 is SFDVKD in the germline V gene. CDR3 size: 16 residues. The chain's CDR3 is CATSDPTRGALYEQYF. The CDR3 DNA reads TGTGCCACCAGTGACCCCACGCGGGGGGCACTATACGAGCAGTACTTC.

The V and J genes are TRBV10-1 and TRBJ1-2; 8 bases fit TRBD1. The CDR3 consists of 12 residues. V gave up 6 bases and J gave up 11 bases; unmatched junction bases: 8. The germline V gene has CDR1 WNHNN and CDR2 SYGVQD (reference sequence). The CDR3, as DNA: TGCGCCAGCAGCCCGGGACAGGTTGGGTACACCTTC. It encodes CASSPGQVGYTF.

The V and J genes are TRBV5-1 and TRBJ2-7; 10 nucleotides align to TRBD1. CDR3 length: 14 amino acids. Trimming cost V 4 bases and J 6 bases; bases outside gene matches: 7. Germline V CDR1 and CDR2: SGHRS, YFSETQ. The CDR3 region has the DNA TGCGCCAGCAGCCAGTGGGACAGGGGAACCGAGCAGTACTTC. Translated, it gives CASSQWDRGTEQYF. Complete variable domain (other parts from reference TRBV5-1 and TRBJ2-7): KAGVTQTPRYLIKTRGQQVTLSCSPISGHRSVSWYQQTPGQGLQFLFEYFSETQRNKGNFPGRFSGRQFSNSRSEMNVSTLELGDSALYLCASSQWDRGTEQYFGPGTRLTVT.

The rearrangement links TRBV29-1 to TRBJ1-3, with 9 positions matching TRBD1. CDR1 and CDR2 (germline): SQVTM, ANQGSEA. Unmatched junction bases numbered 6, after V lost 4 bases and J lost 8 bases. The CDR3 is 13 residues long. CDR3 bases: TGCAGCGTTGCCAACAGGGGGCTGGACACCATATATTTT. Amino acid sequence: CSVANRGLDTIYF.

The rearrangement links TRBV30 to TRBJ1-1, with 7 bases identical to TRBD1. V lost 2 bases, J lost 4 bases, and 1 base stayed unmatched. CDR1 and CDR2 from the germline V gene are GTSNPN and SVGIG (reference sequence). This CDR3 spans 12 amino acids. DNA of the CDR3: TGTGCCTGGAGTACAGGGGTCACTGAAGCTTTCTTT. As protein: CAWSTGVTEAFF.

This clone has a single count. This rearrangement joins TRBV4-1 to TRBJ2-3; no firm D call. V was pared by 1 base and J by 2 bases, with 10 bases between. The germline CDR1 and CDR2 sequences are MGHRA and YSYEKL. The CDR3 covers 15 residues. As DNA, the CDR3 is TGCGCCAGCAGCCAAGTCGAACAGTTCACAGATACGCAGTATTTT. Protein product: CASSQVEQFTDTQYF.